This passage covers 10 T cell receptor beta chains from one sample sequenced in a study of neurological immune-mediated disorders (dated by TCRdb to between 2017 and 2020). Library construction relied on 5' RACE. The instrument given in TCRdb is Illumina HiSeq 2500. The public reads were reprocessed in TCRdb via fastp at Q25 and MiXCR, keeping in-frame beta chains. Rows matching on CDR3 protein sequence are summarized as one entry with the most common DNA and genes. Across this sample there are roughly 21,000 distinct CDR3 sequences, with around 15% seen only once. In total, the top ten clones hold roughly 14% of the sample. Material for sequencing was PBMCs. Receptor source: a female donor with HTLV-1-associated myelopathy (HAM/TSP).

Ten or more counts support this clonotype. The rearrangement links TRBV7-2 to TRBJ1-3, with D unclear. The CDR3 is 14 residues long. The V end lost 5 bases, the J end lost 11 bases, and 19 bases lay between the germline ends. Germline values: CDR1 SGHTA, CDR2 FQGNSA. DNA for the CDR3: TGTGCCAGCAGCCCCAACCCCAGCATTGGATCCATATATTTT. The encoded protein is CASSPNPSIGSIYF.

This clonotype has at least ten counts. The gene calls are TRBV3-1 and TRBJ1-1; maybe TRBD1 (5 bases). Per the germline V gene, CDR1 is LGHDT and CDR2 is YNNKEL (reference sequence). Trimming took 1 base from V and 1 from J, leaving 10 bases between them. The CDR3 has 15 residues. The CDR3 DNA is TGTGCCAGCAGCCAAGTATTGACAGCGAACACTGAAGCTTTCTTT. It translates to CASSQVLTANTEAFF.

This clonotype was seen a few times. CDR3 coding DNA: TGTGCCAGCAGCTTAGAGGGGGTAGAGAATCAGCCCCAGCATTTT. Amino acids: CASSLEGVENQPQHF. The rearrangement uses TRBV7-2 and TRBJ1-5; TRBD1 is a possible D gene (6 bases). V shed 1 base and J shed 4 bases, with 11 bases lying between them. In germline, CDR1 is SGHTA, CDR2 FQGNSA. The CDR3 loop spans 15 amino acids.

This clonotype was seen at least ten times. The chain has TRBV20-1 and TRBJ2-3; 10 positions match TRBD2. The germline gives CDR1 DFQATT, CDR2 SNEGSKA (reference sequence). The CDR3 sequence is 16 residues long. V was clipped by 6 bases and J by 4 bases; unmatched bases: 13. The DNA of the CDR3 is TGCAGTGCGAAGAGCGGGGGGGCCTTGTCCCCAGATACGCAGTATTTT. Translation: CSAKSGGALSPDTQYF.

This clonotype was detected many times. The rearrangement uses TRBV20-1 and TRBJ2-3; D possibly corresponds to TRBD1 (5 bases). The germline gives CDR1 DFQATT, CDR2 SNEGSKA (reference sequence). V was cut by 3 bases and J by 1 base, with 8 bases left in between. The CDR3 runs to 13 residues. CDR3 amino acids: CSASLRGTDTQYF. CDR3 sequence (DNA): TGCAGTGCTAGTCTCAGGGGCACAGATACGCAGTATTTT.

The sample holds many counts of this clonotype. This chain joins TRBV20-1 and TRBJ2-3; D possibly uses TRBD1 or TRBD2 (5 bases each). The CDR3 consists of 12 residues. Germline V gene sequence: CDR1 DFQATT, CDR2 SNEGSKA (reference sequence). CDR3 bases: TGCAGAGAGGGGCTTGTCACAGATACGCAGTATTTT. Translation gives CREGLVTDTQYF.

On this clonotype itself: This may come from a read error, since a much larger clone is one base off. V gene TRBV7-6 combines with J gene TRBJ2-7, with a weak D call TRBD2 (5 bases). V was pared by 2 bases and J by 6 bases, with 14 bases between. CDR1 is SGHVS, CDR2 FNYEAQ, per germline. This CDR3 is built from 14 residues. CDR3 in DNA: TGTGCCAGCAGCTTACCAGAGGGAGCCGGCGAGCAGTACTTC. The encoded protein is CASSLPEGAGEQYF.

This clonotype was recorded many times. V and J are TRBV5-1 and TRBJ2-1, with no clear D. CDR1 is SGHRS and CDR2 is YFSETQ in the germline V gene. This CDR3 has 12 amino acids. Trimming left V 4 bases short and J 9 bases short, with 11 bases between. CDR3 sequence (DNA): TGCGCCAGCAGCACAATGTCTAGTGAGCAGTTCTTC. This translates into CASSTMSSEQFF.

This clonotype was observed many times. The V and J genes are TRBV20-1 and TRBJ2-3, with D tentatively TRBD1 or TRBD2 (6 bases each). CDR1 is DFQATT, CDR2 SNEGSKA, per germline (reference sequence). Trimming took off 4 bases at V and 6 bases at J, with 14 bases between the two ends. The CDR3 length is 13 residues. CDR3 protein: CSANTGAGDTQYF. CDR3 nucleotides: TGCAGTGCTAATACGGGGGCGGGGGATACGCAGTATTTT.

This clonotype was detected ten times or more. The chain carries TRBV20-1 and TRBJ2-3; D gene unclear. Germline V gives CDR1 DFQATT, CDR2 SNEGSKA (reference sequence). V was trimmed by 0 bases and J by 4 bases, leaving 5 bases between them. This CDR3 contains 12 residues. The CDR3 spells CSARDEADTQYF. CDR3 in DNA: TGCAGTGCTAGAGATGAAGCAGATACGCAGTATTTT.